The 5 T cell receptor beta chains reported below all come from one sample, sequenced in a study of glioma-infiltrating T cells. TCR alpha and beta CDR3 regions were amplified from RNA using iRepertoire nested multiplex PCR. TCRdb reanalysed the multiplex PCR reads using MiXCR and keeps one entry per CDR3 protein. The sample consists of 150,000 to 200,000 distinct CDR3 sequences, under 55% of them appearing once. Sequencing was performed on glioma tissue, nonneoplastic brain tissue, or PBMCs (not recorded which). The receptor source for this set is a human donor with low-grade glioma or glioblastoma, undergoing nonglioma brain surgery, or in good health (not recorded which).

Comment on this clonotype: It may be a read error: a sequence one base away is much more abundant. The chain joins TRBV20-1 to TRBJ2-3; TRBD1 aligns across 7 bases. V was clipped by 5 bases and J by 5 bases; unmatched bases: 13. The germline V gene encodes CDR1 DFQATT and CDR2 SNEGSKA (reference sequence). CDR3 length: 15 residues. In nucleotides, the CDR3 is TGCAGTGCTGGCGAGGGACAGCAAAAGGAAGATACGCAGTATTTT. Its protein is CSAGEGQQKEDTQYF.

As regards this clonotype: At one end the junction does not follow the germline gene, possibly because of a read error. V is TRBV12-3 or TRBV12-4 and J is TRBJ2-7; D is ambiguous. The CDR3 runs to 13 residues. The CDR3, as DNA: TGTGCCAGCACTTTAAGCCAGTTTGCCGAGCAGTACTTC. This translates into CASTLSQFAEQYF.

The V call is TRBV30, the J call TRBJ2-7, with D maybe TRBD2 (5 bases). The CDR3 length is 12 residues. Trimming shortened V by 5 bases and J by 2 bases, and 10 bases separated the two germline ends. Germline V CDR1 and CDR2: GTSNPN, SVGIG (reference sequence). This chain's CDR3 is CAWLAPPYEQYF. Here the CDR3 DNA reads TGTGCCTGGCTAGCCCCCCCCTACGAGCAGTACTTC.

The V call is TRBV11-1, the J call TRBJ1-1, with 8 bases that match TRBD1. CDR1 is SGHAT, CDR2 FQDESV, per germline (reference sequence). V gave up 7 bases and J gave up 1 base; unmatched junction bases: 8. The CDR3 is made up of 15 amino acids. In nucleotides, the CDR3 is TGTGCCAGCACCGAGGGGACAGGCTCGAACACTGAAGCTTTCTTT. Translated: CASTEGTGSNTEAFF.

This clonotype was seen repeatedly, ten times or more. The V call is TRBV28, the J call TRBJ2-5, with 7 positions matching TRBD1. Germline V gene data show CDR1 as MDHEN and CDR2 as SYDVKM. The CDR3 runs to 14 residues. V shed 0 bases, J shed 2 bases, and the junction held 0 bases outside the gene matches. The CDR3 loop reads CASSLWGQQETQYF. For the CDR3, the DNA is TGTGCCAGCAGTTTATGGGGACAGCAAGAGACCCAGTACTTC. Drawing the rest from reference TRBV28 and TRBJ2-5, the complete variable domain is DVKVTQSSRYLVKRTGEKVFLECVQDMDHENMFWYRQDPGLGLRLIYFSYDVKMKEKGDIPEGYSVSREKKERFSLILESASTNQTSMYLCASSLWGQQETQYFGPGTRLLVL.